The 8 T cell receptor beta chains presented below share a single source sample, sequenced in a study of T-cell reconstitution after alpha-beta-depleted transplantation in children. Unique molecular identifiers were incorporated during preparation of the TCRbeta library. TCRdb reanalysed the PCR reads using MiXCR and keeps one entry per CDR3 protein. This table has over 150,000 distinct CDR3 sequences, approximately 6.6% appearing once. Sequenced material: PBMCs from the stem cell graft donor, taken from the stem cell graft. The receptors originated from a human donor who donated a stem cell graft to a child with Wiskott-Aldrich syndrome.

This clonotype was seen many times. The CDR3 sequence: CASSLQLGLGTGELFF. CDR3 DNA: TGTGCCAGCAGCTTACAGTTGGGCCTTGGCACCGGGGAGCTGTTTTTT. The genes are TRBV7-8 and TRBJ2-2; D not resolved. Germline V gene data show CDR1 as SGHVS and CDR2 as FQNEAQ. V was cut by 2 bases and J by 4 bases, with 14 bases left in between. This CDR3 spans 16 amino acids.

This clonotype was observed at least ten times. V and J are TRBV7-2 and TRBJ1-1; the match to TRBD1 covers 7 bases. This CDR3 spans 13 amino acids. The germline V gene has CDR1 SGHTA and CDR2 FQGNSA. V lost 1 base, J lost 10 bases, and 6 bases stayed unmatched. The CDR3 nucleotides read TGTGCCAGCAGCTTAGAGACAGGGCGGAGAGCTTTCTTT. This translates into CASSLETGRRAFF.

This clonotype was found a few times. The CDR3 coding sequence is TGTGCCAGCAGCACCAGGACAGGGAGTTCGTATGCTTTCTTT. This codes for CASSTRTGSSYAFF. The chain joins TRBV2 to TRBJ1-1, with TRBD1 identical over 8 bases. In germline, CDR1 is SNHLY, CDR2 FYNNEI. V shed 6 bases, J shed 11 bases, and the junction held 14 bases outside the gene matches. The CDR3 consists of 14 residues.

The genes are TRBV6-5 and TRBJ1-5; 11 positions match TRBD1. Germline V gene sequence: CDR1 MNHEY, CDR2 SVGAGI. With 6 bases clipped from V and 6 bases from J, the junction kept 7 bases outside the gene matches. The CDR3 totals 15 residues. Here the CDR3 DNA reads TGTGCCAGCAGAAACGGACAGGGGGCCCGTCAGCCCCAGCATTTT. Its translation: CASRNGQGARQPQHF.

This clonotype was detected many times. In DNA form, the CDR3 reads TGTGCCAGCAGTTACCTACAGGGCTCCGGGGAGCTGTTTTTT. Encoded protein: CASSYLQGSGELFF. This chain links TRBV12-3 or TRBV12-4 with TRBJ2-2; D may be TRBD1 (6 bases). Trimming cost V 4 bases and J 6 bases, with 12 bases left between them. CDR3 length equals 14 residues.

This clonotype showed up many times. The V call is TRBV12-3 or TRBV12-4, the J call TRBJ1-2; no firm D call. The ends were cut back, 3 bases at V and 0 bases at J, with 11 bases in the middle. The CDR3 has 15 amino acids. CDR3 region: CASSFITLSNYGYTF. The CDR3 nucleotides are TGTGCCAGCAGTTTCATTACATTATCTAACTATGGCTACACCTTC.

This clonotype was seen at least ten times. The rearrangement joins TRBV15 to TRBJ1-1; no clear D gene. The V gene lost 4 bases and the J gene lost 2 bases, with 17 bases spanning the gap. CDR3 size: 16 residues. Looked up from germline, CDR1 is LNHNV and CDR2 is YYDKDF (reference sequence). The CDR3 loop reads CATSIRIPAGNTEAFF. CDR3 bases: TGTGCCACCAGCATAAGAATACCGGCGGGTAACACTGAAGCTTTCTTT.

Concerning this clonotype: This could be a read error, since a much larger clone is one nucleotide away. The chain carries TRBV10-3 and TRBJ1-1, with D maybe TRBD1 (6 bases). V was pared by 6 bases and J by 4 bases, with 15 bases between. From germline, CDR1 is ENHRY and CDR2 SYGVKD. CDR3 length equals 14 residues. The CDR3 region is CAIRVTGCRTEAFF. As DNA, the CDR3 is TGTGCCATCAGGGTTACAGGGTGCCGCACTGAAGCTTTCTTT.